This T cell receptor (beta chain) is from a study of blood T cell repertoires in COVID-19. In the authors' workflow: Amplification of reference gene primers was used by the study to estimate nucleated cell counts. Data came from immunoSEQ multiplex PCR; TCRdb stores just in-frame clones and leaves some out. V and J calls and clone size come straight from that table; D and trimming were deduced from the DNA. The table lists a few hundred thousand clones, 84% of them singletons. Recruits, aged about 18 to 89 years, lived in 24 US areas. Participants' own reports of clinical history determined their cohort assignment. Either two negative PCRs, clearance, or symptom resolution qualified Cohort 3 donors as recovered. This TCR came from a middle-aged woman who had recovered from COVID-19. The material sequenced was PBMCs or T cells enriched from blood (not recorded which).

The DNA of the CDR3 is TGTGCCATCAGTACGACTAGCGGGAGTGCAGATACGCAGTATTTT. Translating gives CAISTTSGSADTQYF. The chain is built from TRBV10-3 and TRBJ2-3; 12 nucleotides agree with TRBD2. CDR3 size: 15 residues. From germline, CDR1 is ENHRY and CDR2 SYGVKD. V lost 5 bases to trimming and J lost 4 bases; unmatched junction nucleotides: 4.